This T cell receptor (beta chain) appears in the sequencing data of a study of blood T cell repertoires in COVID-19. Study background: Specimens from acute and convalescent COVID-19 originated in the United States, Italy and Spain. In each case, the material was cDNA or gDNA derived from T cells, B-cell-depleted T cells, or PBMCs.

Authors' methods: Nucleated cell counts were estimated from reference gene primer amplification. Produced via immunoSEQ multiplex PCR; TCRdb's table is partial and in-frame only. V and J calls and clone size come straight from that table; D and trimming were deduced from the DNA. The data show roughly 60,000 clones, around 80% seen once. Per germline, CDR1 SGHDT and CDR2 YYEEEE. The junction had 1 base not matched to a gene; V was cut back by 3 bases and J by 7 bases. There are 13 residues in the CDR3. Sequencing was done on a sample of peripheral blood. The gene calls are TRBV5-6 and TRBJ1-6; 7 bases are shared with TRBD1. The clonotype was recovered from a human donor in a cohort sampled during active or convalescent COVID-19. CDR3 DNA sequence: TGTGCCAGCAGCTCGGGACAGAATTCACCCCTCCACTTT. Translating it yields CASSSGQNSPLHF.